This TCR beta chain was documented in a study of cytomegalovirus exposure and HLA in healthy donors. This clone was counted a few times. Its antigen is unknown. Researchers ran the PCR with 60 Vbeta and 13 Jbeta primers. Clones were sequenced by immunoSEQ multiplex PCR, and TCRdb holds only the in-frame ones, with some missing. The sample carries about 190,000 clones, roughly 80% recorded once. The CDR3 has 17 amino acids. The V gene end was trimmed by 4 bases and the J gene end by 0 bases; junction bases not matched to a gene: 9. Germline V CDR1 and CDR2: LGHNA, YNFKEQ. Study-wide findings and caveats: Later work associated around 18,000 TCR beta sequences with HLA alleles at 0.05 false discovery rate.

The sequenced sample consisted of PBMCs. The chain links TRBV4-2 to TRBJ2-7; TRBD1 matches at 10 bases. The receptor comes from a woman under 30 in good health and CMV-seronegative. The DNA of the CDR3 is TGTGCCAGCAGCCCCGGACAGGGGGGATATAGCTCCTACGAGCAGTACTTC. Translation gives CASSPGQGGYSSYEQYF.